The rows below give T cell receptor beta chains drawn from one sample of a study of T cell responses to AZD1222 COVID-19 vaccine. Assay: immunoSEQ multiplex PCR; the TCRdb copy retains only in-frame clones and omits some. The sample contains approximately 140,000 clones, under 95% of which appear only once. This sample comprised peripheral blood, obtained on day 0 of AZD1222 vaccination. All receptors come from an adult in good health. Each CDR3 is given without its conserved first and last residue. Fields, in order: J gene, clone size, V gene, CDR3 protein. Part of the rows lack a size; the others show once, few, many or a class for expanded clones.

TRBJ1-1	NA	TRBV9	ASRPTPTLNTEAF
TRBJ1-4	once	TRBV27	ASSRAATNEKLF
TRBJ1-1	NA	TRBV4-2	ASSQEKNTEAF
TRBJ1-2	NA	TRBV7-8	ASSLSWTGGASGYT
TRBJ2-7	once	TRBV27	ASRTGAYEQY
TRBJ2-7	NA	TRBV5-1	ASSGSGTSTYEQY
TRBJ2-7	NA	TRBV29-1	SVVASSYEQY
TRBJ2-3	NA	TRBV7-8	ASSIRTSGGGDTQY
TRBJ2-4	NA	TRBV28	ASSLSGLGHIAKNIQY
TRBJ1-5	NA	TRBV19	ASSTPGQRFNSNQPQH
TRBJ1-2	NA	TRBV7-3	ASSQAGGRNYGYT
TRBJ1-6	NA	TRBV27	ASRYSTGVSSPLH
TRBJ1-5	NA	TRBV7-6	ASSATGINQPQH
TRBJ1-5	NA	TRBV18	ASSGGVNQPQH
TRBJ1-5	NA	TRBV19	ASRGPFNQPQH
TRBJ1-5	NA	TRBV27	ASSSLRAWKEPQH
TRBJ2-1	NA	TRBV6-4	ASSDEVRGRDEQF
TRBJ1-1	NA	TRBV4-3	ASSPIRGLGTEAF
TRBJ2-1	NA	TRBV18	ASSPPKLAGGPDEQF
TRBJ2-2	NA	TRBV18	ASSLSLNTGELF
TRBJ2-3	few	TRBV19	ASSILSAGGLDTQY
TRBJ1-5	NA	TRBV28	ASSIDRGGQPQH
TRBJ2-7	NA	TRBV10-3	AISKLAGRDEQY
TRBJ2-3	NA	TRBV6-5	ASRGLATDTQY